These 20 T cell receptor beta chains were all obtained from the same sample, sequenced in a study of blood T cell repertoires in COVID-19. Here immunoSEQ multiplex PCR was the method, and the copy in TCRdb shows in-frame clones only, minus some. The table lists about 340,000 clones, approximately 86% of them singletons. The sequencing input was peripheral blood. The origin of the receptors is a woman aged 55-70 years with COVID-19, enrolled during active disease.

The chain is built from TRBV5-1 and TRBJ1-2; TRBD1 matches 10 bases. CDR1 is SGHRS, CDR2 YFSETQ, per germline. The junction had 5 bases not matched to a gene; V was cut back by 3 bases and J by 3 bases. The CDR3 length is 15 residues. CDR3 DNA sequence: TGCGCCAGCAGCTCGGGCGGGACAGGGGACTATGGCTACACCTTC. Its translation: CASSSGGTGDYGYTF.

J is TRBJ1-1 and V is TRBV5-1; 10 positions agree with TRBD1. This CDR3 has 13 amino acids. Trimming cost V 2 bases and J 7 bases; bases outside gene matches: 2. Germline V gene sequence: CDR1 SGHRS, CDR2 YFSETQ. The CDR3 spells CASSFRDRGEAFF. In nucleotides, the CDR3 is TGCGCCAGCAGCTTCCGGGACAGGGGTGAAGCTTTCTTT.

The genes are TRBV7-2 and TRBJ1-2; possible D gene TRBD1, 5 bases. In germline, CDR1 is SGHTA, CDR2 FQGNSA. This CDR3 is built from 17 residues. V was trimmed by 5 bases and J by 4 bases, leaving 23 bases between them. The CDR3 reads CASSPRGGQGRAYGYTF. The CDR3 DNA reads TGTGCCAGCAGCCCTAGAGGCGGTCAGGGCAGGGCCTATGGCTACACCTTC.

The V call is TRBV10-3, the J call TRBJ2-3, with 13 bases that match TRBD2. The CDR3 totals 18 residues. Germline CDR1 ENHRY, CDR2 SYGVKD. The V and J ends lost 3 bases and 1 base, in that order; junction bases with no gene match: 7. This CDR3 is CAISELAGGRRGTDTQYF. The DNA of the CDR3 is TGTGCCATCAGTGAACTAGCGGGGGGGAGAAGGGGCACAGATACGCAGTATTTT.

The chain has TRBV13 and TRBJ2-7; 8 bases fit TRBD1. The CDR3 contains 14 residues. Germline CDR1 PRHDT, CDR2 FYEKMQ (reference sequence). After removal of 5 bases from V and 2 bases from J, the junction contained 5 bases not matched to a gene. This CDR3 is CASSPGTGTYEQYF. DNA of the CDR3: TGTGCCAGCAGCCCCGGGACAGGCACCTACGAGCAGTACTTC.

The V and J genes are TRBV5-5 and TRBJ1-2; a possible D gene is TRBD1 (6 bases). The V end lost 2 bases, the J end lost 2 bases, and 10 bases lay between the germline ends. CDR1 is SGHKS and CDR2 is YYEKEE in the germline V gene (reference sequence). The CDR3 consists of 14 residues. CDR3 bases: TGTGCCAGCAGCTTTCCCACAGGGAACTATGGCTACACCTTC. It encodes CASSFPTGNYGYTF.

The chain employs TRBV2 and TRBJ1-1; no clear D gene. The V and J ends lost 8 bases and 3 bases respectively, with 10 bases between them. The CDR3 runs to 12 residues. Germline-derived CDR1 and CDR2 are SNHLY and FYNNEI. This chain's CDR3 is CASGQDYTEAFF. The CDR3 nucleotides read TGTGCCAGCGGGCAGGACTACACTGAAGCTTTCTTT.

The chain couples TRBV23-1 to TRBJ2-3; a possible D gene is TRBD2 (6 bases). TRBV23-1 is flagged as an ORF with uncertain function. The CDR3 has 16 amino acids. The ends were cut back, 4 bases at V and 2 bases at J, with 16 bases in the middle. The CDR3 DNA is TGCGCCAGCAGTCCCTTGCCGGGGGATCCCACAGATACGCAGTATTTT. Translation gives CASSPLPGDPTDTQYF.

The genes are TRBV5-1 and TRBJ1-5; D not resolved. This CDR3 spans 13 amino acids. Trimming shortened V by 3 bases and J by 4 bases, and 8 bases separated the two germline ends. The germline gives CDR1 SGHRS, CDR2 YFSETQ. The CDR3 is CASSSHLNQPQHF. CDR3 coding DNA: TGCGCCAGCAGCTCCCATTTGAATCAGCCCCAGCATTTT.

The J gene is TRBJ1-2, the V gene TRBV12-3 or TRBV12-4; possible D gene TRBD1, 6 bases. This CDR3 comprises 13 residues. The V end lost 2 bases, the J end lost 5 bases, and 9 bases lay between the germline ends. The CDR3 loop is CASSLPGVYGYTF. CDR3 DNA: TGTGCCAGCAGTTTACCAGGGGTGTATGGCTACACCTTC.

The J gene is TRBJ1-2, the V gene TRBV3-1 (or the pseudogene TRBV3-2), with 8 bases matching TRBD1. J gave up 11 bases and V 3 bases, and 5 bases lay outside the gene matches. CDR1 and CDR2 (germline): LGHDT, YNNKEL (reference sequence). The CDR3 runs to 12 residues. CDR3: CASSQMDRAYTF. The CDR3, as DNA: TGTGCCAGCAGCCAGATGGACAGGGCGTACACCTTC.

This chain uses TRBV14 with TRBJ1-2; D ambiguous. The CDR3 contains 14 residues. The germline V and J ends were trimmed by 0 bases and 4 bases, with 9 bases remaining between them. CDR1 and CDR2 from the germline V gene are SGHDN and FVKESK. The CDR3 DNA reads TGTGCCAGCAGCCAAGATCCGCACAGCTATGGCTACACCTTC. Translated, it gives CASSQDPHSYGYTF. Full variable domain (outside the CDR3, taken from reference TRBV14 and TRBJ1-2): EAGVTQFPSHSVIEKGQTVTLRCDPISGHDNLYWYRRVMGKEIKFLLHFVKESKQDESGMPNNRFLAERTGGTYSTLKVQPAELEDSGVYFCASSQDPHSYGYTFGSGTRLTVV.

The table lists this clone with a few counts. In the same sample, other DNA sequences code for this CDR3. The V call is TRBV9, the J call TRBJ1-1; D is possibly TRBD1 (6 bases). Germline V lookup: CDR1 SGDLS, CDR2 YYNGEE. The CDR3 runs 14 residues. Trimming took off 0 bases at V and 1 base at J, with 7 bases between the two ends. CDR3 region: CASSVEGGNTEAFF. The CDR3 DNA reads TGTGCCAGCAGCGTAGAAGGGGGGAACACTGAAGCTTTCTTT.

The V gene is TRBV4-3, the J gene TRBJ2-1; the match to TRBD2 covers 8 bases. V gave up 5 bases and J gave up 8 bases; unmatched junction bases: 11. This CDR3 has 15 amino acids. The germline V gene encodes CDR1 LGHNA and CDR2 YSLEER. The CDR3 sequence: CASSFTSGGWDEQFF. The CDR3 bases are TGCGCCAGCAGCTTCACGAGCGGGGGCTGGGATGAGCAGTTCTTC.

CDR3 coding DNA: TGTGCCAGCAGGTCTACCCGGGGGGGGACGAACTATGGCTACACCTTC. Translation gives CASRSTRGGTNYGYTF. The chain joins TRBV7-9 to TRBJ1-2; D perhaps matches TRBD1 (5 bases). The CDR3 totals 16 residues. Germline lookup yields CDR1 SEHNR and CDR2 FQNEAQ (reference sequence). V gave up 6 bases and J gave up 2 bases, with 19 bases separating them.

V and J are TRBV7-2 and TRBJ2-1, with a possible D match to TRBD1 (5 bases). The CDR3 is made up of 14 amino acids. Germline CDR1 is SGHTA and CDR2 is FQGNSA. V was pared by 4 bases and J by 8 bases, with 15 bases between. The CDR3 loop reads CASSSGQGVYEQFF. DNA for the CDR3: TGTGCCAGCAGCTCAGGTCAGGGCGTCTATGAGCAGTTCTTC.

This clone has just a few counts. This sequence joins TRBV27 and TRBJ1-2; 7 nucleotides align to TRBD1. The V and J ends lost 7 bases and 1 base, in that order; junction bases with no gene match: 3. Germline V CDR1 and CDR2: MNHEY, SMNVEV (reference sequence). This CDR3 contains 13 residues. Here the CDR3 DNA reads TGTGCCAGCAAACGGGACAGTAACTATGGCTACACCTTC. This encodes CASKRDSNYGYTF.

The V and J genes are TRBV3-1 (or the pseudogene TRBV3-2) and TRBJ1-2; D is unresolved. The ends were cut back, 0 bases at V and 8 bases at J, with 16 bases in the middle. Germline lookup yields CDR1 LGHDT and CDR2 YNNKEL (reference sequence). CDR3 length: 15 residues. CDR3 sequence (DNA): TGTGCCAGCAGCCAAGATATCTCACTCTTCGGGGGCTACACCTTC. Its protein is CASSQDISLFGGYTF.

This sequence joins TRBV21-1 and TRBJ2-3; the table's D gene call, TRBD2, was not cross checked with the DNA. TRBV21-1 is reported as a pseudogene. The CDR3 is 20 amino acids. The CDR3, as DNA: TGTGCCAGCAGTCACCCCGGGGGGGCCGGTTTTAAGACCCCCACAGATACGCAGTATTTT. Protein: CASSHPGGAGFKTPTDTQYF.

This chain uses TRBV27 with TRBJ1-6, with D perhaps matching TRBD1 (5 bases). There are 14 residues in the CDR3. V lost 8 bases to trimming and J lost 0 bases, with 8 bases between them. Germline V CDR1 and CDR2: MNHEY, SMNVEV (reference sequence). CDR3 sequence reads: CASGGSSYNSPLHF. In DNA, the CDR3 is TGTGCCAGCGGGGGGAGCTCCTATAATTCACCCCTCCACTTT.